A selection of T cell receptor beta chains follows, all from one sample in a study of blood T cell repertoires in COVID-19. Libraries were prepared by immunoSEQ multiplex PCR; TCRdb keeps only in-frame clonotypes and omits some of them. The repertoire holds approximately 200,000 clones, with around 80% as singletons. The specimen was peripheral blood. Receptors originate from a woman older than 75 with COVID-19, enrolled during active disease. The CDR3 runs from the conserved cysteine through the conserved F or W. D genes are given only for firm matches. A row's size may be missing; if present it is once, few, many or a size class.

j_call clone_size v_call d_call cdr3_aa cdr3_nt
TRBJ1-3 . TRBV7-2 . CASRTDSTNLGNTIYF TGTGCCAGCAGGACGGACAGTACGAATTTGGGAAACACCATATATTTT
TRBJ1-2 . TRBV28 . CASSLWTAARGYTF TGTGCCAGCAGTTTATGGACAGCCGCTCGGGGCTACACCTTC
TRBJ2-7 . TRBV5-4 . CASSLGQAWQEQYF TGTGCCAGCAGCTTGGGACAGGCTTGGCAAGAGCAGTACTTC
TRBJ2-2 . TRBV28 . CAGGVAGQNTGELFF TGTGCCGGGGGAGTGGCGGGGCAGAACACCGGGGAGCTGTTTTTT
TRBJ1-1 once TRBV7-2 . CASSLSVLTEAFF TGTGCCAGCAGCTTGTCCGTGTTGACTGAAGCTTTCTTT
TRBJ1-4 . TRBV19 . CASRDRSRSTNEKLFF TGTGCCAGTAGGGATAGGAGCCGTTCAACTAATGAAAAACTGTTTTTT
TRBJ2-5 . TRBV7-2 TRBD1 CASSFQTGDGETQYF TGTGCCAGCAGCTTTCAAACAGGGGACGGAGAGACCCAGTACTTC
TRBJ1-1 . TRBV5-8 . CASSLPGTEAFF TGTGCCAGCAGCTTGCCGGGCACTGAAGCTTTCTTT
TRBJ1-5 few TRBV19 . CASSARRGNAWQPQHF TGTGCCAGTAGTGCCCGGAGAGGGAATGCTTGGCAGCCCCAGCATTTT
TRBJ1-2 . TRBV3-1/TRBV3-2 TRBD1 CASSHGQGDGYTF TGTGCCAGCAGCCACGGACAGGGGGATGGCTACACCTTC
TRBJ2-7 few TRBV5-1 TRBD2 CASSGLGSYEQYF TGCGCCAGCAGCGGACTAGGGTCCTACGAGCAGTACTTC
TRBJ2-7 . TRBV10-2 TRBD1 CASSDPGQPSYEQYF TGCGCCAGCAGTGACCCGGGACAGCCCTCCTACGAGCAGTACTTC
TRBJ2-1 once TRBV7-9 TRBD2 CASSLETSGGFVLVEQFF TGTGCCAGCAGCTTAGAGACTAGCGGGGGGTTTGTGTTAGTAGAGCAGTTCTTC
TRBJ1-4 . TRBV19 . CASSDIRGQLIPTNEKLFF TGTGCCAGTAGCGATATCAGAGGACAGCTAATACCAACTAATGAAAAACTGTTTTTT
TRBJ2-3 . TRBV29-1 . CSVDRDSTDTQYF TGCAGCGTTGACCGGGATAGCACAGATACGCAGTATTTT
TRBJ2-7 once TRBV3-1/TRBV3-2 TRBD2 CASSSFSGGAYEQYF TGTGCCAGCAGCTCTTTCAGCGGGGGGGCCTACGAGCAGTACTTC
TRBJ2-1 . TRBV2 . CASSDRDRYNEQFF TGTGCCAGCAGTGACAGGGATCGGTACAATGAGCAGTTCTTC
TRBJ1-1 . TRBV5-1 TRBD1 CASSSDRGNIEAFF TGCGCCAGCAGCTCGGACAGGGGGAACATTGAAGCTTTCTTT
TRBJ1-2 . TRBV5-4 TRBD1 CASSSPGQGNYGYTF TGTGCCAGCAGTTCCCCGGGACAGGGTAACTATGGCTACACCTTC
TRBJ2-5 once TRBV6-5 . CASQGFVETQYF TGTGCCTCGCAGGGGTTCGTAGAGACCCAGTACTTC
TRBJ1-2 . TRBV9 TRBD1 CASSGTGGVYTF TGTGCCAGCAGCGGGACAGGGGGCGTTTACACCTTC
TRBJ2-1 . TRBV5-4 TRBD2 CASSLYLAGVGNEQFF TGTGCCAGCAGCTTGTACCTAGCGGGAGTAGGAAATGAGCAGTTCTTC
TRBJ1-1 . TRBV7-9 . CASSFGTHNTEAFF TGTGCCAGCAGCTTCGGGACACATAACACTGAAGCTTTCTTT
TRBJ1-6 . TRBV7-9 TRBD1 CASSPQGAVGNSPLHF TGTGCCAGCAGCCCACAGGGGGCTGTAGGAAATTCACCCCTCCACTTT
TRBJ2-1 . TRBV29-1 TRBD1 CSVEGQGSDEQFF TGCAGCGTTGAGGGACAGGGTTCGGATGAGCAGTTCTTC
TRBJ2-1 . TRBV4-1 TRBD1 CASSQEGTAPDEQFF TGCGCCAGCAGCCAAGAAGGGACAGCCCCCGATGAGCAGTTCTTC
TRBJ1-5 . TRBV7-2 . CASSLSQDQPQHF TGTGCCAGCAGCTTAAGTCAGGATCAGCCCCAGCATTTT
TRBJ2-1 . TRBV19 TRBD2 CASSIRPGGGSNEQFF TGTGCCAGTAGTATAAGGCCCGGGGGGGGTAGTAATGAGCAGTTCTTC
TRBJ1-2 many TRBV5-5 TRBD1 CASSWGQSGYTF TGTGCCAGCAGCTGGGGACAGTCGGGCTACACCTTC
TRBJ2-7 . TRBV2 TRBD1 CASSAGTDPYEQYF TGTGCCAGCAGCGCCGGGACAGATCCCTACGAGCAGTACTTC
TRBJ2-3 . TRBV6-6 . CASSRLTDTQYF TGTGCCAGCAGTCGCCTCACAGATACGCAGTATTTT
TRBJ2-7 . TRBV29-1 TRBD2 CSVVAGETDEQYF TGCAGCGTTGTAGCGGGAGAAACCGACGAGCAGTACTTC
TRBJ1-1 . TRBV6-1 . CASSEALSVNTEAFF TGTGCCAGCAGTGAAGCGCTGTCAGTAAACACTGAAGCTTTCTTT
TRBJ2-2 few TRBV18 . CASSPTVSGELFF TGTGCCAGCTCACCGACAGTGTCCGGGGAGCTGTTTTTT
TRBJ2-1 few TRBV7-2 TRBD2 CASSLAAGGTYNEQFF TGTGCCAGCAGCTTAGCCGCGGGAGGCACCTACAATGAGCAGTTCTTC
TRBJ1-5 . TRBV6-6 . CASSYRTDQPQHF TGTGCCAGCAGTTACCGGACAGATCAGCCCCAGCATTTT
TRBJ1-2 once TRBV5-1 . CASSLAGQVYGYTF TGCGCCAGCAGCTTGGCTGGGCAGGTCTATGGCTACACCTTC
TRBJ1-2 . TRBV5-4 TRBD1 CASSSARGLSNGYTF TGTGCCAGCAGCTCTGCCAGGGGGCTATCAAATGGCTACACCTTC
TRBJ2-2 . TRBV2 . CASNWAGQTGELFF TGTGCCAGCAATTGGGCAGGGCAGACCGGGGAGCTGTTTTTT
TRBJ1-2 few TRBV25-1 TRBD1 CASSDPGQGNGYTF TGTGCCAGCAGTGACCCGGGACAGGGGAATGGCTACACCTTC
TRBJ1-5 . TRBV9 . CASSAAGDIYQPQHF TGTGCCAGCAGCGCAGCTGGGGACATTTATCAGCCCCAGCATTTT